A selection of T cell receptor beta chains follows, all from one sample in a study of T cell responses to AZD1222 COVID-19 vaccine. Sequencing was performed with immunoSEQ multiplex PCR; in TCRdb, only in-frame clones are kept and a portion is missing. The profile covers fewer than 150,000 clones, with 80% to 90% appearing a single time and approximately 3.7% taken by the ten largest. The starting material was peripheral blood, obtained on day 0 of AZD1222 vaccination. The receptors come from an adult in good health. CDR3s include the opening cysteine and the closing phenylalanine or tryptophan. D genes are given only for firm matches. Where a row states a size, it is once, few, many or the class of an expanded clone; other rows omit it.

j_gene	v_gene	abundance	d_gene	CDR3nt	CDR3aa
TRBJ2-7	TRBV27	few	NA	TGTGCCAGCAGTTTAGGCCGAACCTACGAGCAGTACTTC	CASSLGRTYEQYF
TRBJ2-1	TRBV12-3/TRBV12-4	once	TRBD2	TGTGCCAGCAGTTCCGGACTAGGGGATGAGCAGTTCTTC	CASSSGLGDEQFF
TRBJ1-6	TRBV19	NA	NA	TGTGCCAGTAGTATATGGGATTCACCCCTCCACTTT	CASSIWDSPLHF
TRBJ1-2	TRBV18	NA	TRBD1	TGTGCCAGCTCACCTCGGGACAGGGATGGCTACACCTTC	CASSPRDRDGYTF
TRBJ1-1	TRBV19	NA	NA	TGTGCCAGTAGTATAGATCTGCGGGGGTCCTGGGTCACTGAAGCTTTCTTT	CASSIDLRGSWVTEAFF
TRBJ1-5	TRBV10-3	once	NA	TGTGCCATCAGTCCGGACAGCCTCAATCAGCCCCAGCATTTT	CAISPDSLNQPQHF
TRBJ2-3	TRBV5-1	once	TRBD2	TGCGCCAGCAGCTTCACACTAGCGGGGAGCACAGATACGCAGTATTTT	CASSFTLAGSTDTQYF
TRBJ1-1	TRBV5-4	NA	TRBD1	TGTGCCAGCAGCCCTGGGACAGGGGGTAAGACTGAAGCTTTCTTT	CASSPGTGGKTEAFF
TRBJ1-5	TRBV28	few	TRBD1	TGTGCCAGCAGCCTGGGACAGGGTTATCGTCAGCCCCAGCATTTT	CASSLGQGYRQPQHF
TRBJ2-2	TRBV10-3	NA	NA	TGTGCCATCAGTGAGTCGAAAGGGGGGACCGGGGAGCTGTTTTTT	CAISESKGGTGELFF
TRBJ2-5	TRBV9	once	NA	TGTGCCAGCAGCGTATTCCCTAGCCTAGACGAGCAAGAGACCCAGTACTTC	CASSVFPSLDEQETQYF
TRBJ1-1	TRBV27	NA	NA	TGTGCCAGCGGGGCAGGGCGGCAGCCTCTTTCTGAAGCTTTCTTT	CASGAGRQPLSEAFF
TRBJ2-5	TRBV9	NA	TRBD2	TGTGCCAGCAGCGTAGGTAGGAGAGGCGGGGGGGAGACCCAGTACTTC	CASSVGRRGGGETQYF
TRBJ1-1	TRBV27	NA	NA	TGTGCCAGCGGATCGGGGATGAACACTGAAGCTTTCTTT	CASGSGMNTEAFF
TRBJ2-5	TRBV27	NA	TRBD1	TGTGCCAGCAGTCTTAGACGGGACAGGGGTATGGAGACCCAGTACTTC	CASSLRRDRGMETQYF
TRBJ1-2	TRBV28	NA	NA	TGTGCCAGCAGGATCAGCTATGGCTACACCTTC	CASRISYGYTF
TRBJ2-3	TRBV30	NA	TRBD1	TGTGCCTGGAGCGTTCCGGGACAGGTAAACCGTGGGACACAATTTACGCAGTATTTT	CAWSVPGQVNRGTQFTQYF